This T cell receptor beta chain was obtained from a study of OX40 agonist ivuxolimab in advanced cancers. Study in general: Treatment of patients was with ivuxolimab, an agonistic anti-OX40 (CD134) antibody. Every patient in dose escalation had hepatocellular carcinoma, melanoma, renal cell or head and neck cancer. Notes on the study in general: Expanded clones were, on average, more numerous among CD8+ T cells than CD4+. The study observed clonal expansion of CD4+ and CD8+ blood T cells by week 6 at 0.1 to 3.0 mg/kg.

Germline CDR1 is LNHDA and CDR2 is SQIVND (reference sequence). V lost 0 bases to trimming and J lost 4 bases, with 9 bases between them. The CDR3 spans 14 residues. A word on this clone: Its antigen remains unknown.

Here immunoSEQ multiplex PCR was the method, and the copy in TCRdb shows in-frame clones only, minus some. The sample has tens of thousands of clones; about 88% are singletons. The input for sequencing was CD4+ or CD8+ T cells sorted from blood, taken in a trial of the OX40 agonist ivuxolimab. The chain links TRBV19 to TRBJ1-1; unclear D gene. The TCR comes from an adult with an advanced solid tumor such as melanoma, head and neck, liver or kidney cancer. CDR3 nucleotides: TGTGCCAGTAGTATAGAATGGGGAGGCACTGAAGCTTTCTTT. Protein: CASSIEWGGTEAFF.